The present TCR beta chain was sequenced within a study of technical replicates of blood from a few donors. Only in-frame clones appear in the TCRdb table, and some are missing; sequencing was by immunoSEQ multiplex PCR. The data hold roughly 60,000 clones, with about 90% observed a single time. The CDR3 has 13 amino acids. V lost 6 bases, J lost 0 bases, and 8 bases lay in between. CDR1 and CDR2 from the germline V gene are MNHEY and SVGAGI. The sequenced sample consisted of PBMCs. This sequence originates from a human donor in good health. Some clones in this sample may be carry-over from other donors' samples. The chain has TRBV6-5 and TRBJ1-2, with D perhaps matching TRBD1 (6 bases). CDR3 residues: CASSRTANYGYTF. In DNA form, the CDR3 reads TGTGCCAGCAGCAGGACAGCTAACTATGGCTACACCTTC.